This TCR beta chain was obtained from a study of regulatory T cells in long-lasting Graves disease. Arm-PCR of CDR3 regions with iRepertoire HTBI primers generated TCR beta libraries. Source study methods: Taken together, the samples had roughly 63 TRBV and approximately 13 TRBJ segments identified. Using its own MiXCR run on the multiplex PCR reads, TCRdb lists one record per CDR3 protein. Here the V and J calls rest on TCRdb's processing, not on the authors' analysis. The table records over 300,000 distinct CDR3 sequences, 15% to 20% of them present only once. Study-wide results and caveats: Patients whose Graves' disease persisted exhibited lower TCR diversity than those newly diagnosed.

The time point is: persistent/refractory GD, antithyroid drugs over 5 years with positive TRAb. PBMC-derived RNA was used for the TCR library. The collection involved drawing 8.5 to 9 milliliters of peripheral blood into EDTA tubes. The germline CDR1 and CDR2 sequences are SGDLS and YYNGEE. The CDR3 length is 16 residues. The V and J ends lost 0 bases and 2 bases, in that order; junction bases with no gene match: 8. About this clonotype itself: The antigen remains undetermined.

Here the sequenced sample was peripheral blood mononuclear cells (PBMCs), taken when the disease was refractory, from a patient treated with antithyroid drugs. The rearrangement uses TRBV9 and TRBJ2-7; 7 positions agree with TRBD1. This sequence was found in a female donor with Graves disease. CDR3 in amino acids: CASSVASDRTAYEQYF. CDR3 nucleotides: TGTGCCAGCAGCGTAGCCTCGGACAGGACCGCCTACGAGCAGTACTTC.